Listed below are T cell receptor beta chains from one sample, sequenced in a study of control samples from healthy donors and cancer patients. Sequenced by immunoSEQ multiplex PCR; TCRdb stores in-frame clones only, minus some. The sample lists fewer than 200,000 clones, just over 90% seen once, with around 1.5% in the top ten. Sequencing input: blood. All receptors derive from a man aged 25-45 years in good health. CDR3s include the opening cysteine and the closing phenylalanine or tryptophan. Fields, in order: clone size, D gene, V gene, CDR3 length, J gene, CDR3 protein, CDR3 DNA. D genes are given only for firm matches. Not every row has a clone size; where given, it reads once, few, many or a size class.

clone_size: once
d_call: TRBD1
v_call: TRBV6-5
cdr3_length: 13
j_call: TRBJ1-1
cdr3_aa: CASSRDSYTEAFF
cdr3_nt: TGTGCCAGCTCTCGGGACAGCTACACTGAAGCTTTCTTT

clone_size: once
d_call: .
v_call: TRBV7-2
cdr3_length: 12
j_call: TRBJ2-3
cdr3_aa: CASSLITDTQYF
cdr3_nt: TGTGCCAGCAGCTTAATCACAGATACGCAGTATTTT

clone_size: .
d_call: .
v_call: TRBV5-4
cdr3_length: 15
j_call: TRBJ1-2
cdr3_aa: CASSQKGRGNYGYTF
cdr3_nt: TGTGCCAGCTCACAAAAAGGGCGGGGGAACTATGGCTACACCTTC

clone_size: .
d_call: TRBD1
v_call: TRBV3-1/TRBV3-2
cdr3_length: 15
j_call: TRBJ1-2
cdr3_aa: CASSQGRQGQGPATF
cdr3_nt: TGTGCCAGCAGCCAAGGTCGTCAGGGACAGGGTCCGGCAACATTC

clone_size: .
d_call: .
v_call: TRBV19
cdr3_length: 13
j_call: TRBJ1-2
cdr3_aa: CAIWETGNYGYTF
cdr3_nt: TGTGCCATCTGGGAGACGGGCAACTATGGCTACACCTTC

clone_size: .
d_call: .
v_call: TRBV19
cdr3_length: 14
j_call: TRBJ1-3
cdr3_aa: CASRPWAGGNTIYF
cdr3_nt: TGTGCCAGTAGGCCGTGGGCGGGAGGAAACACCATATATTTT

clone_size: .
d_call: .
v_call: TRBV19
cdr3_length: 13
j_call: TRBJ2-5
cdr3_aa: CASSPAGIETQYF
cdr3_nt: TGTGCCAGTAGTCCAGCGGGTATAGAGACCCAGTACTTC

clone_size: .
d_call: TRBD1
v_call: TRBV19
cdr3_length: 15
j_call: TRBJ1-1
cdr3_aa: CASRGGQRMNTEAFF
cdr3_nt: TGTGCCAGTAGGGGGGGACAGCGTATGAACACTGAAGCTTTCTTT

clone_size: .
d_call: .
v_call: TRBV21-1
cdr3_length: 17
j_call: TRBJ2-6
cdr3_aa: CASSHEAKEGWANVLTF
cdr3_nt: TGTGCCAGCAGCCATGAGGCGAAGGAGGGCTGGGCCAACGTCCTGACTTTC

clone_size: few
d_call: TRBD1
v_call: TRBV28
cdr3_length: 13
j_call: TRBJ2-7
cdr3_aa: CASKRTGPYEQYF
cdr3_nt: TGTGCCAGCAAACGGACAGGGCCCTACGAGCAGTACTTC

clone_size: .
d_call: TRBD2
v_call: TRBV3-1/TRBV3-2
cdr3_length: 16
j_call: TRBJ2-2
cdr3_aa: CASSRPTSGGAGELFF
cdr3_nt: TGTGCCAGCAGCCGACCTACTAGCGGGGGGGCCGGGGAGCTGTTTTTT

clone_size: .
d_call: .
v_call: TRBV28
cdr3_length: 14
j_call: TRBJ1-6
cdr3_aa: CASSLGRVNSPLHF
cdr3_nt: TGTGCCAGCAGCTTAGGACGGGTAAATTCACCCCTCCACTTT

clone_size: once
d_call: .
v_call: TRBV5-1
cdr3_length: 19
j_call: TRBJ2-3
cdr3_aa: CASSLGGTLPGVGTDTQYF
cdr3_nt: TGCGCCAGCAGCTTGGGGGGTACCCTACCGGGAGTTGGCACAGATACGCAGTATTTT

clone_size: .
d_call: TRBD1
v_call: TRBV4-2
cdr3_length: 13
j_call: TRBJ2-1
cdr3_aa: CASSRQGSDEQFF
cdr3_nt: TGTGCCAGCAGCCGACAGGGGTCGGATGAGCAGTTCTTC

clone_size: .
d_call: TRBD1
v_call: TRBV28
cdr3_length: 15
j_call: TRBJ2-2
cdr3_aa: CASSLGTVKSGELFF
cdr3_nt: TGTGCCAGCAGTTTAGGGACAGTCAAGAGCGGGGAGCTGTTTTTT

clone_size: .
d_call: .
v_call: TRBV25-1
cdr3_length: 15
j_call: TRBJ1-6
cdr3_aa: CASSPRGSYNSPLHF
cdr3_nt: TGTGCCAGCAGTCCTCGGGGCTCCTATAATTCACCCCTCCACTTT

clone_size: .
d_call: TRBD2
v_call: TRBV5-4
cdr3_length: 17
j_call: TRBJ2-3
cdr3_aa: CASSLALTSASTDTQYF
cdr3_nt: TGTGCCAGCAGCTTGGCCCTAACTAGCGCGAGCACAGATACGCAGTATTTT

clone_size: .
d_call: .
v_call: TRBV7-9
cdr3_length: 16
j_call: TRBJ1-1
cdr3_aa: CASSFLRTEKNTEAFF
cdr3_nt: TGTGCCAGCAGTTTCCTAAGGACGGAAAAGAACACTGAAGCTTTCTTT

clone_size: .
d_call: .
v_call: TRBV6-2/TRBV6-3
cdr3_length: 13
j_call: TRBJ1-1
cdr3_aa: CASSPRVRTEAFF
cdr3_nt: TGTGCCAGCAGTCCCCGCGTTAGGACTGAAGCTTTCTTT

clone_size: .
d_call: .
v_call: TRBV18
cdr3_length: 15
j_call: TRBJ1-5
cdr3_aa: CASSPPNRTVQPQHF
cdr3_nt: TGTGCCAGCTCACCACCGAACCGAACTGTCCAGCCCCAGCATTTT

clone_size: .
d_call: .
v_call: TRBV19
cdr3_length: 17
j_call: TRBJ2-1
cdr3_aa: CASSIDLTGNPYNEQFF
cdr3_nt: TGTGCCAGTAGTATAGACCTCACAGGGAACCCCTACAATGAGCAGTTCTTC

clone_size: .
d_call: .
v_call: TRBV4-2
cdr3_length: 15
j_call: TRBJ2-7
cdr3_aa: CASSLHRGPAYEQYF
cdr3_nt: TGTGCCAGCAGCCTACACCGGGGGCCGGCCTACGAGCAGTACTTC

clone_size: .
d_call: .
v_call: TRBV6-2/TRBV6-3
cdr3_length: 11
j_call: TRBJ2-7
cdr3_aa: CASSYHGEQYF
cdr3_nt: TGTGCCAGCAGTTACCATGGGGAGCAGTACTTC

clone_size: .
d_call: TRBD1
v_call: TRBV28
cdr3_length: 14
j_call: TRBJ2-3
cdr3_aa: CASISGQRTDTQYF
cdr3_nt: TGTGCCAGCATTTCGGGACAGCGCACAGATACGCAGTATTTT

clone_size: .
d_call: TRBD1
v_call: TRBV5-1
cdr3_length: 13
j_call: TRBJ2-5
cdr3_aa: CASSMDRQETQYF
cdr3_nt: TGCGCCAGCAGCATGGACAGGCAAGAGACCCAGTACTTC

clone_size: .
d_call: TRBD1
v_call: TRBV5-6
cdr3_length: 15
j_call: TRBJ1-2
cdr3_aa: CASSLVGTGIYGYTF
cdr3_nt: TGTGCCAGCAGCTTGGTAGGGACAGGCATCTATGGCTACACCTTC

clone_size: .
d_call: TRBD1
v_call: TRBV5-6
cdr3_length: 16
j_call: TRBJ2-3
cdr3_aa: CASSSYRGFGTDTQYF
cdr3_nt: TGTGCCAGCAGCTCCTACAGGGGTTTTGGTACAGATACGCAGTATTTT

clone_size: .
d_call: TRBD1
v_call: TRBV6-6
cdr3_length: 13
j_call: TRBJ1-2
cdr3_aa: CASSITGGYGYTF
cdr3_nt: TGTGCCAGCAGTATCACAGGGGGATATGGCTACACCTTC

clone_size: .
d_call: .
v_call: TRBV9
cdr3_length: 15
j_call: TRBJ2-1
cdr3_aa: CASSVASRRTGEQFF
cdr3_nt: TGTGCCAGCAGCGTAGCCAGTAGGAGGACCGGAGAGCAGTTCTTC

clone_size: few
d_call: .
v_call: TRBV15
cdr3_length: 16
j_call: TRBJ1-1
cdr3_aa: CATSRDPPIENTEAFF
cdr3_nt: TGTGCCACCAGCAGAGATCCCCCTATTGAGAACACTGAAGCTTTCTTT

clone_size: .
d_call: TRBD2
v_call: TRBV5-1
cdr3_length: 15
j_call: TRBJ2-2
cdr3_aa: CASRRGGTDTGELFF
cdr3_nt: TGCGCCAGCCGGCGGGGGGGCACGGACACCGGGGAGCTGTTTTTT

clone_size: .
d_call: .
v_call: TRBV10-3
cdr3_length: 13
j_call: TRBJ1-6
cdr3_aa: CACAASYNSPLHF
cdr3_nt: TGTGCCTGCGCAGCCTCCTATAATTCACCCCTCCACTTT

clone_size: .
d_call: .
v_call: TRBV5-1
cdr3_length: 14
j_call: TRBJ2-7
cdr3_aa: CASSLGNRGTEQYF
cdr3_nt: TGCGCCAGCAGCTTGGGAAATAGGGGAACCGAGCAGTACTTC

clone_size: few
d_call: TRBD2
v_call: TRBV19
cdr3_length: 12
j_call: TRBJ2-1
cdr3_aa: CASSSGGVEQFF
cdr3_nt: TGTGCCAGTAGTAGCGGGGGGGTTGAGCAGTTCTTC

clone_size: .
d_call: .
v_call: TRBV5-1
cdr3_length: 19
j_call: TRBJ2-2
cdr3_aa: CASSNTQSLGMVYSGELFF
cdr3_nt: TGCGCCAGCAGTAATACTCAGTCACTCGGCATGGTGTATTCCGGGGAGCTGTTTTTT

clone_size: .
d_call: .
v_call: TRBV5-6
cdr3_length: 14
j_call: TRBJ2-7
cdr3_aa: CASSFWQGSYEQYF
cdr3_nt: TGTGCCAGCAGCTTCTGGCAGGGGTCCTACGAGCAGTACTTC

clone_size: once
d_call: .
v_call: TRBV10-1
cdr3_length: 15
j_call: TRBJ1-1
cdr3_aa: CASSESRGKGAEAFF
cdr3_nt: TGCGCCAGCAGTGAGTCGCGAGGGAAGGGAGCTGAAGCTTTCTTT

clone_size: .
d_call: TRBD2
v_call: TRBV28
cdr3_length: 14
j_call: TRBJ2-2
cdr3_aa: CASSKAGATGELFF
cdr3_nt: TGTGCCAGCAGTAAAGCGGGAGCCACCGGGGAGCTGTTTTTT

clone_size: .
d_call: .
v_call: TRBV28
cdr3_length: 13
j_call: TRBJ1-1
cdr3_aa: CASSSRLGSEAFF
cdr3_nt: TGTGCCAGCAGTTCAAGACTGGGTTCTGAAGCTTTCTTT

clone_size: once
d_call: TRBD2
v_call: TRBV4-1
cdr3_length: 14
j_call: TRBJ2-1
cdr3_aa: CASRDLAGGFRRFF
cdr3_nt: TGCGCCAGCAGGGACCTAGCGGGGGGCTTTCGTCGGTTCTTC

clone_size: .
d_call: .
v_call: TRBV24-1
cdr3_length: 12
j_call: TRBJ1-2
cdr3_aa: CATSEAGKGYTF
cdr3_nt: TGTGCCACCAGTGAGGCTGGGAAAGGCTACACCTTC

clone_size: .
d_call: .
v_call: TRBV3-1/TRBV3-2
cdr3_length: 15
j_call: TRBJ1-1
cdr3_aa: CASSRYGVSNTEAFF
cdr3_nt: TGTGCCAGCAGCAGGTACGGGGTCAGCAACACTGAAGCTTTCTTT

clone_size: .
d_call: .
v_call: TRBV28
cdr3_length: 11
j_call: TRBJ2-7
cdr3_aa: CASRYKNEQYF
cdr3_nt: TGTGCCAGCAGGTACAAGAACGAGCAGTACTTC

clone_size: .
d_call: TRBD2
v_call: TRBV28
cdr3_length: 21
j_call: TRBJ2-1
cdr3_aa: CASSFGPGGLAEDRSYNEQFF
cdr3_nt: TGTGCCAGCAGTTTCGGCCCCGGGGGACTAGCGGAAGACCGCTCCTACAATGAGCAGTTCTTC

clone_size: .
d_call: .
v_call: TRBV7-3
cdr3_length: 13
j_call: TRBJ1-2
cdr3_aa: CASSLTGIDGYTF
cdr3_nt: TGTGCCAGCAGCTTAACCGGGATTGATGGCTACACCTTC

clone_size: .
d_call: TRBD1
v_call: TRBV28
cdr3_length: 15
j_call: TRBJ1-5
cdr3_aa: CASSFWDRPQGAQHF
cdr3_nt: TGTGCCAGCAGTTTTTGGGACAGGCCACAGGGGGCCCAGCATTTT

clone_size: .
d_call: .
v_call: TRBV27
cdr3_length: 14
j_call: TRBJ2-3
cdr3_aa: CASSRDGSTDTQYF
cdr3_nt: TGTGCCAGCAGCCGGGATGGATCAACAGATACGCAGTATTTT

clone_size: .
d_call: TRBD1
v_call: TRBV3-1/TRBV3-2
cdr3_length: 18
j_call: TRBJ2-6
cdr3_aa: CASSHGTVLLAGANVLTF
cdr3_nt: TGTGCCAGCAGCCATGGGACAGTCCTATTAGCTGGGGCCAACGTCCTGACTTTC

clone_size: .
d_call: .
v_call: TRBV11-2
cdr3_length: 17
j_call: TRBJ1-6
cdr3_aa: CASSLYSTALFNSPLHF
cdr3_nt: TGTGCCAGCAGCTTATACAGCACGGCCCTTTTCAATTCACCCCTCCACTTT